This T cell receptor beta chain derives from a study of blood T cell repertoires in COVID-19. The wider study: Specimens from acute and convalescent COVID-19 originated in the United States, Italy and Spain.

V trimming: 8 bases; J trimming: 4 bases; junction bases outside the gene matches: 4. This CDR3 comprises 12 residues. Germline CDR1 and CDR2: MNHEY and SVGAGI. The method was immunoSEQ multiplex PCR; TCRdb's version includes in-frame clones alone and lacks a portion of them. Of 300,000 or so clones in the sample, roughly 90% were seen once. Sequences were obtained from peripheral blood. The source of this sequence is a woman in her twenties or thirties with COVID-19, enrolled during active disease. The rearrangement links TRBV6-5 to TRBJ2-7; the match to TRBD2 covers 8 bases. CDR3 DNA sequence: TGTGCCAGCCGGGGGGGCCAATACGAGCAGTACTTC. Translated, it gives CASRGGQYEQYF.